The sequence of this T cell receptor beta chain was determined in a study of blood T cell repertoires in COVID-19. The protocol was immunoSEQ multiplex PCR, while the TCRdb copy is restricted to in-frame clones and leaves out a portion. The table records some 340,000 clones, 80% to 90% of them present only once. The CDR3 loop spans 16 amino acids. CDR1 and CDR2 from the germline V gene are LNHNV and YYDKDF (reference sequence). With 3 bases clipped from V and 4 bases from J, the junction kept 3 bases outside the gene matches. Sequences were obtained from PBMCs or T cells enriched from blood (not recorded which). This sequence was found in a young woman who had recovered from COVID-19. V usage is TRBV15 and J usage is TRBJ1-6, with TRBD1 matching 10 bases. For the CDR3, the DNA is TGTGCCACCAGCAGGGGGACAGGGGTTTATAATTCACCCCTCCACTTT. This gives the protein CATSRGTGVYNSPLHF.